The table lists the clone carrying this T cell receptor (beta chain) with a few counts. This sample is drawn from a study of blood T cells in healthy people across ages. Sample-barcoded 5' priming and a J-beta primer mix drove a second PCR of roughly 6 to 12 cycles. TCRdb independently ran MiXCR on the 5' RACE reads; one entry per CDR3 protein. Of around 800,000 distinct CDR3 sequences detected, about 26% appear once; the ten largest clones hold 2.5% to 3.5%. The same sample was also studied in work on T cells of mothers and their children. This second report adds: Study donors consisted of a few healthy Caucasian mothers and their six children. M1S, a second-PCR primer, added sample barcodes and 2-4 random nucleotides. Around 3.2 million TCR beta reads per child versus over 8 million per mother. Related pairs of mothers and children showed slightly higher, non-significant overlap versus unrelated pairs.

Material for sequencing was blood. The clonotype was recovered from a boy aged 5-17 years in good health.

CDR3 in DNA: TGCAGCGTTGAACCCTTTCCGGGGGCTCGGGAGACCCAGTACTTC. As protein: CSVEPFPGARETQYF. The chain is built from TRBV29-1 and TRBJ2-5; perhaps D is TRBD1 or TRBD2 (6 bases each). The CDR3 has 15 amino acids. From germline, CDR1 is SQVTM and CDR2 ANQGSEA. Trimming left V 2 bases short and J 5 bases short, with 18 bases between.